This TCR beta chain was profiled in a study of T cells expressing NK-cell markers. For the study at large: All TCR beta repertoires analysed originated from sorted CD3+CD56+NKG2C+, CD3+CD56+NKG2C- and CD3+CD56-NKG2C+ T cells.

A note on this clonotype: Its antigen remains unidentified.

The CDR3 is 11 amino acids. Study-wide points: Also leading the CD3+CD56-NKG2C+ fraction in a handful of donors were these clonotypes.

TCRdb reanalyzed the 5' RACE reads and collapses them to one entry per CDR3 protein, without DNA. The sample totals some 450,000 distinct CDR3 sequences. The material sequenced was blood T cells: a sorted CD56 or NKG2C T cell subset, CD4+ or CD8+ T cells, or bulk PBMC T cells (not recorded which). This clonotype was sampled from a woman between 18 and 75 years old in good health. The genes are TRBV12-3 or TRBV12-4 and TRBJ2-7; absent DNA, TCRdb's TRBD2 call cannot be checked. The CDR3 loop is CASGGLYEQYF.